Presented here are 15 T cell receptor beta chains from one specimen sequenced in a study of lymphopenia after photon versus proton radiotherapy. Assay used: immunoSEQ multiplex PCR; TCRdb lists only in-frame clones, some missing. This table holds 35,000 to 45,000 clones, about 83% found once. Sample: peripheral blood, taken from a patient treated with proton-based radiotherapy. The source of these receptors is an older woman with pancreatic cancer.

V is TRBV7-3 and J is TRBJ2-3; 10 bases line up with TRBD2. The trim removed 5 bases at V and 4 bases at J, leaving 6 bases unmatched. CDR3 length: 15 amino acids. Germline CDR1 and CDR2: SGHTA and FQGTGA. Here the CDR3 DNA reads TGTGCCAGCAGCACACTAGCGGGAACTTCAGATACGCAGTATTTT. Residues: CASSTLAGTSDTQYF.

This chain's CDR3 is CASSNVGGRTISGANVLTF. In nucleotides, the CDR3 is TGTGCCAGCAGCAATGTGGGCGGGCGAACCATATCTGGGGCCAACGTCCTGACTTTC. This chain links TRBV21-1 with TRBJ2-6; TRBD2, the table's D call, lacks a check against the DNA. TRBV21-1 is a documented pseudogene. The length of the CDR3 is 19 residues.

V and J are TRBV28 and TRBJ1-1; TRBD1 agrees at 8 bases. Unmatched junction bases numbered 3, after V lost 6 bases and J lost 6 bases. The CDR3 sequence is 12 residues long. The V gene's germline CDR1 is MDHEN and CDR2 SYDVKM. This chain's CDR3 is CASSIQGAEAFF. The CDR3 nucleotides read TGTGCCAGCAGCATACAGGGGGCTGAAGCTTTCTTT. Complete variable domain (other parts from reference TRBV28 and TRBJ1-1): DVKVTQSSRYLVKRTGEKVFLECVQDMDHENMFWYRQDPGLGLRLIYFSYDVKMKEKGDIPEGYSVSREKKERFSLILESASTNQTSMYLCASSIQGAEAFFGQGTRLTVV.

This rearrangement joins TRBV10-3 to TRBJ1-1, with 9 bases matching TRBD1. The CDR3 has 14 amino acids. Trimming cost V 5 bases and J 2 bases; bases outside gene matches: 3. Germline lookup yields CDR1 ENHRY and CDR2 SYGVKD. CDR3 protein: CAISTGGGNTEAFF. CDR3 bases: TGTGCCATCAGTACAGGGGGCGGTAACACTGAAGCTTTCTTT.

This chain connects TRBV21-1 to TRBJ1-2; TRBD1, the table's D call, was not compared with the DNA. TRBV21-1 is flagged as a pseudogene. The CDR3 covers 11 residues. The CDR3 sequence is CASTCGQDYTF. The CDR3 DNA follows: TGTGCCAGCACCTGCGGACAGGACTACACCTTC.

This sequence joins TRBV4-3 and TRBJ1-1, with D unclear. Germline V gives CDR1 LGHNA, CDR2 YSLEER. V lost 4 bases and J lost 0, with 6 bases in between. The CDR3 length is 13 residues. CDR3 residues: CASSRSMNTEAFF. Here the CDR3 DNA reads TGCGCCAGCAGCCGCTCGATGAACACTGAAGCTTTCTTT.

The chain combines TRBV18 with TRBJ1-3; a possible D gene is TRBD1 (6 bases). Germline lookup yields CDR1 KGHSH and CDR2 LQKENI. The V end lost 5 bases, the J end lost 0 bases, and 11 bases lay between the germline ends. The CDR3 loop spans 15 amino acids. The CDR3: CASSSRTDSGNTIYF. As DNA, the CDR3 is TGTGCCAGCTCATCACGGACAGACTCTGGAAACACCATATATTTT. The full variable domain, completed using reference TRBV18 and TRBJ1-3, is NAGVMQNPRHLVRRRGQEARLRCSPMKGHSHVYWYRQLPEEGLKFMVYLQKENIIDESGMPKERFSAEFPKEGPSILRIQQVVRGDSAAYFCASSSRTDSGNTIYFGEGSWLTVV.

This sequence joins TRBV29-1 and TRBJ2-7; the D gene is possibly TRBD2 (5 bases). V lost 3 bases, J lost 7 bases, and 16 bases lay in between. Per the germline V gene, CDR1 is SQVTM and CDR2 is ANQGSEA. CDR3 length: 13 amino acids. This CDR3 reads CSVEVTSTGEQYF. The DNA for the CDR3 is TGCAGCGTTGAGGTGACATCGACGGGGGAGCAGTACTTC.

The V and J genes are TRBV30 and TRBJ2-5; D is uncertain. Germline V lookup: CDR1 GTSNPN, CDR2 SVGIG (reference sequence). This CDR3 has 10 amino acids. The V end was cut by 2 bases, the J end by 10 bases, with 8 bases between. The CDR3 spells CAWSLGIQYF. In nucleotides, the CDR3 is TGTGCCTGGAGTCTGGGTATCCAGTACTTC.

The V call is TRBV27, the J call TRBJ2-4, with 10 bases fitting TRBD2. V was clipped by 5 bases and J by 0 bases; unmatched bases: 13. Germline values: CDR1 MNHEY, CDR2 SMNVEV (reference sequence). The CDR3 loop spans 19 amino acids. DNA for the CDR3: TGTGCCAGCAGTCCCGACCTCATCAGCGGGAGGGTAGCCAAAAACATTCAGTACTTC. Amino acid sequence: CASSPDLISGRVAKNIQYF.

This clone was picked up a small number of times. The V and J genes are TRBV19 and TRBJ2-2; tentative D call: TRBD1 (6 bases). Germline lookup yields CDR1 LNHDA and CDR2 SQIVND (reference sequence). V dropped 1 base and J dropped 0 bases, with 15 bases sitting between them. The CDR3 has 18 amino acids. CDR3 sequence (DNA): TGTGCCAGTAGTATAGGCAGGGGAATCCTCGCGAACACCGGGGAGCTGTTTTTT. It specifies CASSIGRGILANTGELFF. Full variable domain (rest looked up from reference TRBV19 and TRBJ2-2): DGGITQSPKYLFRKEGQNVTLSCEQNLNHDAMYWYRQDPGQGLRLIYYSQIVNDFQKGDIAEGYSVSREKKESFPLTVTSAQKNPTAFYLCASSIGRGILANTGELFFGEGSRLTVL.

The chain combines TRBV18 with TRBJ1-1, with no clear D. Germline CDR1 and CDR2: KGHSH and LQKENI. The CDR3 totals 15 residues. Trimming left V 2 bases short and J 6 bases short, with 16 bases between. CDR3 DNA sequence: TGTGCCAGCTCACCATCTAGGGCAGATCAGTCTGAAGCTTTCTTT. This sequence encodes CASSPSRADQSEAFF.

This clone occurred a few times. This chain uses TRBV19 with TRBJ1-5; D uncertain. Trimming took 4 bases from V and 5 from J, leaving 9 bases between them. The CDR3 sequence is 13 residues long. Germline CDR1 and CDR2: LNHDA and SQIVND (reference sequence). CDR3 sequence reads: CASSTGRDQPQHF. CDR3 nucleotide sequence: TGTGCCAGTAGTACGGGGAGGGATCAGCCCCAGCATTTT. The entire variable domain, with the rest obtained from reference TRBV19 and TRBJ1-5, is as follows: DGGITQSPKYLFRKEGQNVTLSCEQNLNHDAMYWYRQDPGQGLRLIYYSQIVNDFQKGDIAEGYSVSREKKESFPLTVTSAQKNPTAFYLCASSTGRDQPQHFGDGTRLSIL.

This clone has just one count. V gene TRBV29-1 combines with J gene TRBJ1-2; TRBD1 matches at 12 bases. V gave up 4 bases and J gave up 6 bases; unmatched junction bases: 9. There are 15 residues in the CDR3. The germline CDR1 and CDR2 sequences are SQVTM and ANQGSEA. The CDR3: CSVVGTGGSGDGYTF. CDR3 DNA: TGCAGCGTTGTGGGGACAGGGGGCTCGGGGGATGGCTACACCTTC.

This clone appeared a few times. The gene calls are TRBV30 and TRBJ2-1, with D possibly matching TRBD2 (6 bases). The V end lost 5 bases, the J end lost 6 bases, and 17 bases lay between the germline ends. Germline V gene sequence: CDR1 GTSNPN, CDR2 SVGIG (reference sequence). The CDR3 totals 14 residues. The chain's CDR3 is CAWWAPAGLNEQFF. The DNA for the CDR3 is TGTGCCTGGTGGGCCCCAGCGGGTCTCAATGAGCAGTTCTTC.